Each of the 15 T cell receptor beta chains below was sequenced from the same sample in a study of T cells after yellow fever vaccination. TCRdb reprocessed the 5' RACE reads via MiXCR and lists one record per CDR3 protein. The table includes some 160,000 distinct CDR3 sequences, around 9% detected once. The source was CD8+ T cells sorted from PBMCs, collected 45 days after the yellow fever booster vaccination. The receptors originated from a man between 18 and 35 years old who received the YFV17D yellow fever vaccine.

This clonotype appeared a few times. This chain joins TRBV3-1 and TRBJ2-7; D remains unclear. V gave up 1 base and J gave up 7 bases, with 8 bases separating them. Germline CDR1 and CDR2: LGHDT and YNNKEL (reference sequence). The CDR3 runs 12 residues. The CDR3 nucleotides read TGTGCCAGCAGCCAAGGTCCAGAAGAGCAGTACGTC. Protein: CASSQGPEEQYV.

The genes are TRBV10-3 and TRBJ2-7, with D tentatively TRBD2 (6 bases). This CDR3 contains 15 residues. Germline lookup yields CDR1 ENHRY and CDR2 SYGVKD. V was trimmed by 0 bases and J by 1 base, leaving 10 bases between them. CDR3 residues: CAISESEGRSYEQYF. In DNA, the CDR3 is TGTGCCATCAGTGAGTCGGAGGGGAGGTCCTACGAGCAGTACTTC.

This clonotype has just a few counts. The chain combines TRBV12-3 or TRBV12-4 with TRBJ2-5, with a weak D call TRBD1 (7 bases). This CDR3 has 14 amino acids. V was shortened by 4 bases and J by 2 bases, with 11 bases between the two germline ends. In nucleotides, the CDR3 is TGTGCCAGCAGTTATGCAGGGGGGCAAGAGACCCAGTACTTC. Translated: CASSYAGGQETQYF.

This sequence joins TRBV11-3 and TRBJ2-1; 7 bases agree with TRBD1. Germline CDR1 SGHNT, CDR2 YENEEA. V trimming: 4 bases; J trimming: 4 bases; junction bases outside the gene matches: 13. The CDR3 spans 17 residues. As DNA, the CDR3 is TGTGCCAGCAGCTCGAAAACCGGGACAGAGAATTACAATGAGCAGTTCTTC. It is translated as CASSSKTGTENYNEQFF. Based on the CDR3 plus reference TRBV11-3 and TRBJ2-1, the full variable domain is EAGVVQSPRYKIIEKKQPVAFWCNPISGHNTLYWYLQNLGQGPELLIRYENEEAVDDSQLPKDRFSAERLKGVDSTLKIQPAELGDSAVYLCASSSKTGTENYNEQFFGPGTRLTVL.

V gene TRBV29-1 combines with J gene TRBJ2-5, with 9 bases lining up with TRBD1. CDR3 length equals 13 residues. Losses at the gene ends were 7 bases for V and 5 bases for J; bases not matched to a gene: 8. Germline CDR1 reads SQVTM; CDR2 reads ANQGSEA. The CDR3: CSAQDRGFETQYF. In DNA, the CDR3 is TGCAGCGCGCAGGACAGGGGCTTTGAGACCCAGTACTTC.

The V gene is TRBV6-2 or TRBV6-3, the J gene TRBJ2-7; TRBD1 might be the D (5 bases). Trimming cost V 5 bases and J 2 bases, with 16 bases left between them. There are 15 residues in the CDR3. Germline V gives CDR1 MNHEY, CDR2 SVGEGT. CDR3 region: CASSGSATGPYEQYF. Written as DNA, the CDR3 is TGTGCCAGCAGTGGCTCTGCCACAGGACCCTACGAGCAGTACTTC.

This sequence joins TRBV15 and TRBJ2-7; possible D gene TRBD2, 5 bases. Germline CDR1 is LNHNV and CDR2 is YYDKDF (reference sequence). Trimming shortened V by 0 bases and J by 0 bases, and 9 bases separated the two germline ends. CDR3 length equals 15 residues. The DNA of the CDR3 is TGTGCCACCAGCAGAGATCCTGGGAGCTCCTACGAGCAGTACGTC. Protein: CATSRDPGSSYEQYV.

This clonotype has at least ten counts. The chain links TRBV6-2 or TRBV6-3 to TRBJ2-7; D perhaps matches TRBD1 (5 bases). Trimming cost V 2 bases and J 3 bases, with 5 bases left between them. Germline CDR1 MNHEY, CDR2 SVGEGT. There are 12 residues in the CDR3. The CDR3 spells CASSYRGYEQYF. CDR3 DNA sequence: TGTGCCAGCAGTTACAGGGGCTACGAGCAGTACTTC.

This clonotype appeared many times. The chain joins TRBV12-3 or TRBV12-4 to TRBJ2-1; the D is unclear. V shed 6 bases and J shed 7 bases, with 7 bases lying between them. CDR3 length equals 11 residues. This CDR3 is CASSLGNEQFF. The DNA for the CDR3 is TGTGCCAGCAGCCTGGGAAATGAGCAGTTCTTC.

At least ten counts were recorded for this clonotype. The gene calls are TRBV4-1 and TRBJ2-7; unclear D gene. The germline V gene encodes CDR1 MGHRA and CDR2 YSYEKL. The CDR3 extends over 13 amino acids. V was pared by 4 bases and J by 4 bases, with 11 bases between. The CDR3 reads CASSPQLEYEQYV. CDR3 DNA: TGCGCCAGCAGCCCCCAGTTAGAGTACGAGCAGTACGTC.

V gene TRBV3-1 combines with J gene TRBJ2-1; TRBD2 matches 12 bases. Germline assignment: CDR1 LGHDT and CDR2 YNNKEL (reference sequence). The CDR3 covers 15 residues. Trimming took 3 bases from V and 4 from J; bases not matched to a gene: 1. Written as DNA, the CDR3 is TGTGCCAGCAGCCACCTAGCGGGGGGGTACAATGAGCAGTTCTTC. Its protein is CASSHLAGGYNEQFF.

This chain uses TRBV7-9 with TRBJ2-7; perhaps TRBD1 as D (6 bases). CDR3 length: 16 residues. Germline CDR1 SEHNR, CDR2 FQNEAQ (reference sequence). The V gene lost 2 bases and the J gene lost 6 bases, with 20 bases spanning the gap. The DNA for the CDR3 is TGTGCCAGCAGCTTAACTACTTCAATCGGACAGTCCGAGCAGTACGTC. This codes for CASSLTTSIGQSEQYV.

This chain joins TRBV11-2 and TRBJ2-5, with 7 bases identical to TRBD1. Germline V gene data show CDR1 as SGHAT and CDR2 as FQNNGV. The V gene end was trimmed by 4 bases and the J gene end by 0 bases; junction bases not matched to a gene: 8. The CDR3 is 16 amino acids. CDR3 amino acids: CASSSLTGRNQETQYF. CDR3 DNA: TGTGCCAGCAGCTCCCTGACAGGGCGGAACCAAGAGACCCAGTACTTC.

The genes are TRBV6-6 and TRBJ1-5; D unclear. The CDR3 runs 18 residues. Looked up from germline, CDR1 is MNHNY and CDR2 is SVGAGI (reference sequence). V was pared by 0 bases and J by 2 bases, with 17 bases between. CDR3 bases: TGTGCCAGCAGTTACTCGACATCCGGAGGGCTTGGCAATCAGCCCCAGCATTTT. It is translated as CASSYSTSGGLGNQPQHF.

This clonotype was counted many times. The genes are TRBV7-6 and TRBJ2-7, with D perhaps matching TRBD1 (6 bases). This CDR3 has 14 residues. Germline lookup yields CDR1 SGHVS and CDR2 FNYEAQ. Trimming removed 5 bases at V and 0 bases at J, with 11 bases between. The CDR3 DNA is TGTGCCAGCAGCCGGACAGCGAACTCCTACGAGCAGTACTTC. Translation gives CASSRTANSYEQYF.